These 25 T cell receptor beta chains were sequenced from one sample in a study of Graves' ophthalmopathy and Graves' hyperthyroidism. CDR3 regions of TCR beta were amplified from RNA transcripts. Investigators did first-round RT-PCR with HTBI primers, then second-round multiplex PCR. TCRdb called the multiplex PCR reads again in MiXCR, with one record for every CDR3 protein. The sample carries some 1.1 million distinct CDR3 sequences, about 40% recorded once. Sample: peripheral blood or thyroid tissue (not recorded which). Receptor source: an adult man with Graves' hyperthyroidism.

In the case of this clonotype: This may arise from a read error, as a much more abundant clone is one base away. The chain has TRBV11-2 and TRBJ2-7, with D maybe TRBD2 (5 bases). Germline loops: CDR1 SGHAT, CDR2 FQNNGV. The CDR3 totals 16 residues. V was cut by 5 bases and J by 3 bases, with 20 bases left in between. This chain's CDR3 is CASSPVGKPLNYEQYF. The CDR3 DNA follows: TGTGCCAGCAGCCCCGTCGGGAAACCACTAAACTACGAGCAGTACTTC.

CDR3 residues: CASSVYGRLNTGELFF. The CDR3 nucleotides read TGTGCCAGCAGCGTATACGGCCGACTAAACACCGGGGAGCTGTTTTTT. The chain uses TRBV9 and TRBJ2-2, with D perhaps TRBD2 (5 bases). Looked up from germline, CDR1 is SGDLS and CDR2 is YYNGEE. The CDR3 is made up of 16 amino acids. The ends were cut back, 1 base at V and 2 bases at J, with 12 bases in the middle.

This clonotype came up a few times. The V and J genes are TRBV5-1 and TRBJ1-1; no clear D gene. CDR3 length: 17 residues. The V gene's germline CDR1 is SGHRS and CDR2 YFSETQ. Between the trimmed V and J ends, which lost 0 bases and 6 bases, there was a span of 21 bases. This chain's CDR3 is CASSLAVRSLTRPEAFF. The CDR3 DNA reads TGCGCCAGCAGCTTGGCCGTTCGGTCCTTAACCCGACCTGAAGCTTTCTTT. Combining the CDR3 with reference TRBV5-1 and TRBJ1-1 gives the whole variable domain KAGVTQTPRYLIKTRGQQVTLSCSPISGHRSVSWYQQTPGQGLQFLFEYFSETQRNKGNFPGRFSGRQFSNSRSEMNVSTLELGDSALYLCASSLAVRSLTRPEAFFGQGTRLTVV.

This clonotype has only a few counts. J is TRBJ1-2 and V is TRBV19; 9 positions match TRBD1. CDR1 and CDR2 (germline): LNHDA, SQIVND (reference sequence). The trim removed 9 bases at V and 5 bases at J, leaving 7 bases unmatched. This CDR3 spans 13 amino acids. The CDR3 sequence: CASGQGRGYGYTF. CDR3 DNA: TGTGCCAGCGGACAGGGGCGAGGATATGGCTACACCTTC.

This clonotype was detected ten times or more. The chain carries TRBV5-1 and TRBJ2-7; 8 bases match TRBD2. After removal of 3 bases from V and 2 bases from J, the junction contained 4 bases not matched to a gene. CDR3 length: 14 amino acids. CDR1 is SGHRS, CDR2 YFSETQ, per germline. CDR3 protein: CASSYSGSAYEQYF. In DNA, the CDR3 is TGCGCCAGCAGCTACAGCGGGAGCGCCTACGAGCAGTACTTC.

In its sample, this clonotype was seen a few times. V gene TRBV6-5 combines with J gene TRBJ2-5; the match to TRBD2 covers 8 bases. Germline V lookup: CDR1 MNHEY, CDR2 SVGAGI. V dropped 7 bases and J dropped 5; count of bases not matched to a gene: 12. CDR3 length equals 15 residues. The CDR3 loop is CASNPLSGGWETQYF. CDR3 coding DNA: TGTGCCAGCAACCCGTTAAGCGGGGGATGGGAGACCCAGTACTTC.

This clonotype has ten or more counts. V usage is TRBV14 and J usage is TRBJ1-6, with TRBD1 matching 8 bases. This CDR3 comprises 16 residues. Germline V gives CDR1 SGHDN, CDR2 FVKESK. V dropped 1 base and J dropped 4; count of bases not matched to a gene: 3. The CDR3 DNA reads TGTGCCAGCAGCCAAGGACAGGGGCGTTATAATTCACCCCTCCACTTT. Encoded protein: CASSQGQGRYNSPLHF.

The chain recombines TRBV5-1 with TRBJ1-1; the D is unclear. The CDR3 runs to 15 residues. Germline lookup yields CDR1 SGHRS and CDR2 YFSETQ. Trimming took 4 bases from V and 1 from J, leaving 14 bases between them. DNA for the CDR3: TGCGCCAGCAGCCCCTCCCGTTATCCGAACACTGAAGCTTTCTTT. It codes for CASSPSRYPNTEAFF. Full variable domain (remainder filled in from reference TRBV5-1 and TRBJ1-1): KAGVTQTPRYLIKTRGQQVTLSCSPISGHRSVSWYQQTPGQGLQFLFEYFSETQRNKGNFPGRFSGRQFSNSRSEMNVSTLELGDSALYLCASSPSRYPNTEAFFGQGTRLTVV.

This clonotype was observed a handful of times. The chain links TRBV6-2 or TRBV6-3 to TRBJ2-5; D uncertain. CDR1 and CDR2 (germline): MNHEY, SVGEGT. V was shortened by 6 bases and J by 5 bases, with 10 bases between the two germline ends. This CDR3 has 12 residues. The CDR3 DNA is TGTGCCAGCAGAGGCAACGGGGAGACCCAGTACTTC. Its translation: CASRGNGETQYF.

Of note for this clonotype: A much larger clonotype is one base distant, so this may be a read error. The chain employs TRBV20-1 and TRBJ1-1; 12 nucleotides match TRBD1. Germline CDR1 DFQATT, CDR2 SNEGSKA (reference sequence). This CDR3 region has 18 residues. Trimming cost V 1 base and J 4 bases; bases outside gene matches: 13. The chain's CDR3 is CSARAGTGGIGAGTEAFF. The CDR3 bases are TGCAGTGCTAGAGCAGGGACAGGGGGCATCGGAGCGGGCACTGAAGCTTTCTTT.

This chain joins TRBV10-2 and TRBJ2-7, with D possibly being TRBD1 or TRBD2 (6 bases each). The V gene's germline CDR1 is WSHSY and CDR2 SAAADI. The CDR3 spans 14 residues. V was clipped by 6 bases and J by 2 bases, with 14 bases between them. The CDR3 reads CASSQMEGAYEQYF. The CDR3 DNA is TGCGCCAGCAGCCAAATGGAGGGGGCCTACGAGCAGTACTTC.

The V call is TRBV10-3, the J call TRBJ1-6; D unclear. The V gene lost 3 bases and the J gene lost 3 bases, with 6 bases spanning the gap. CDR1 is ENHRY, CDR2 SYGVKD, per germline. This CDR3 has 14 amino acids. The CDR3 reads CAISDRSYNSPLHF. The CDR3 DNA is TGTGCCATCAGTGACAGGAGCTATAATTCACCCCTCCACTTT.

Here the CDR3 reads CASSQEDSQGYHEQYF. The CDR3 DNA sequence: TGTGCCAGCAGCCAAGAAGATTCACAGGGGTACCACGAGCAGTACTTC. The rearrangement links TRBV14 to TRBJ2-7, with 7 nucleotides matching TRBD1. Germline V lookup: CDR1 SGHDN, CDR2 FVKESK. The CDR3 is 16 residues long. Trimming cost V 0 bases and J 5 bases; bases outside gene matches: 10.

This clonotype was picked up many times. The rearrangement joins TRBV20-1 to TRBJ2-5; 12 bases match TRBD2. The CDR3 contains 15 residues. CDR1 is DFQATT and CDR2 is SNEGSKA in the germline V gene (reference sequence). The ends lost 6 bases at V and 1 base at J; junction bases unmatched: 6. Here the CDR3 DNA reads TGCAGTGCCCAAACTAGCGGGGGGATCCAAGAGACCCAGTACTTC. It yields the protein CSAQTSGGIQETQYF.

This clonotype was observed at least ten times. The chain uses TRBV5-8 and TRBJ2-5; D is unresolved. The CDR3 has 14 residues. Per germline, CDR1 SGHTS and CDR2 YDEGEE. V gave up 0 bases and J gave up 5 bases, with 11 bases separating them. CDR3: CASSLEVGRETQYF. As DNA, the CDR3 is TGTGCCAGCAGCTTGGAGGTGGGCAGGGAGACCCAGTACTTC.

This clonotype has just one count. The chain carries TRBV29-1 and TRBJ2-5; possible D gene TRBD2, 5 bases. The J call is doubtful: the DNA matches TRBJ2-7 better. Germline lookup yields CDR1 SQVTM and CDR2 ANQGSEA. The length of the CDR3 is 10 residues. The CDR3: CSVETSEQYF. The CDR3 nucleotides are TGCAGCGTTGAAACTAGCGAGCAGTACTTC.

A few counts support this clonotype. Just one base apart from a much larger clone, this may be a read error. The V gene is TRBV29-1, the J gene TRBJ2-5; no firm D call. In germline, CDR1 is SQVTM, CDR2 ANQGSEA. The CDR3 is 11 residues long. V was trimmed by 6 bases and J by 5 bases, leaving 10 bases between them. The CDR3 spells CSVLRSETQYF. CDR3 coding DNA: TGCAGCGTCCTCAGGAGTGAGACCCAGTACTTC.

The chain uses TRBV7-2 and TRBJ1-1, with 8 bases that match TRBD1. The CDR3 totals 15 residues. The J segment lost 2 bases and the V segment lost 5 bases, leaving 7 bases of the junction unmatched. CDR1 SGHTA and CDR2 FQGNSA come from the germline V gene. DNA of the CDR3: TGTGCCAGCAGCCCTTTGGACAGGGATAACACTGAAGCTTTCTTT. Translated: CASSPLDRDNTEAFF.

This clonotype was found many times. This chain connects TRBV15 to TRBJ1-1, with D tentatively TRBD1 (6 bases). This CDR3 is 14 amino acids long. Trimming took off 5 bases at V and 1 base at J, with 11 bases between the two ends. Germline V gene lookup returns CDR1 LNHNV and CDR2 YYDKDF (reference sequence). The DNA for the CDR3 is TGTGCCACCAGCGGGGGGGGCCGGAACACTGAAGCTTTCTTT. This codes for CATSGGGRNTEAFF.

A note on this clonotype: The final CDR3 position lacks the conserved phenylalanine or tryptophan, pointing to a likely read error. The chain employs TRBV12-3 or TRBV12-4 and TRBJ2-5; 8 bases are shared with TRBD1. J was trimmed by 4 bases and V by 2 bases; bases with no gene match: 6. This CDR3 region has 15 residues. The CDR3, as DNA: TGTGCCAGCAGTTTAAGATTCGGACAGGGAGAGACCCAGTACCTC. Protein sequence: CASSLRFGQGETQYL.

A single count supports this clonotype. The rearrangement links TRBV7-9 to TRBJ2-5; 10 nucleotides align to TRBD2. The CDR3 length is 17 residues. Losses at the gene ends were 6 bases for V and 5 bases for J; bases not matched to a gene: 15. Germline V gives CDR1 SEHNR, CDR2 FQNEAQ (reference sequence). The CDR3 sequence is CASRRQGLAGAGETQYF. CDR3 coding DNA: TGTGCCAGCAGGCGACAGGGGCTAGCGGGAGCTGGTGAGACCCAGTACTTC.

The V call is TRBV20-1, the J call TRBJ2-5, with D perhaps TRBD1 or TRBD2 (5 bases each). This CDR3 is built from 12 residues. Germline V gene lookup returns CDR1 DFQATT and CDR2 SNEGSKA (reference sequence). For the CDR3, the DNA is TGCAGCGCCGGGACGTCAGGAGAGACCCAGTACTTC. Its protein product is CSAGTSGETQYF.

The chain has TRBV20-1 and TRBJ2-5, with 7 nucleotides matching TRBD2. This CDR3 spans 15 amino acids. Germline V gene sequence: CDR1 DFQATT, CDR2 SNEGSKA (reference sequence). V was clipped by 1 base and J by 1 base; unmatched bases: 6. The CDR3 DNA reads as TGCAGTGCTAGAGGGGGGGGTAGGGGCCAAGAGACCCAGTACTTC. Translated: CSARGGGRGQETQYF.

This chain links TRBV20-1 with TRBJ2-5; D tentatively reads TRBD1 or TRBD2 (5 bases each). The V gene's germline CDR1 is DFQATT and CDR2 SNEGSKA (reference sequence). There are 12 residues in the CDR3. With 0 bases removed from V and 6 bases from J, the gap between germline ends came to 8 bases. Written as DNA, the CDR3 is TGCAGTGCTAGAGATCTGGGACAGACCCAGTACTTC. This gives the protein CSARDLGQTQYF.

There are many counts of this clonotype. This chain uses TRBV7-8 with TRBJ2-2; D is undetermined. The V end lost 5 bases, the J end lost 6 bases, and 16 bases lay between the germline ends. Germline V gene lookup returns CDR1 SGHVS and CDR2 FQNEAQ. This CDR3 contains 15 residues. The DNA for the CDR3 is TGTGCCAGCAGCCTCCAGCTCCCATGGGCCGGGGAGCTGTTTTTT. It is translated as CASSLQLPWAGELFF.